Detailed here is one T cell receptor beta chain. This clone's antigen is unknown. It has no much larger one-base neighbor in the sample; base qualities were not kept. This record belongs to a study of post-analysis software for immune sequencing data (dated by TCRdb to the mid-2010s). At the level of the whole study: Disease courses on record covered relapsing-remitting, secondary progressive and progressive-relapsing multiple sclerosis, though some patients had no subtype annotation. The multiple sclerosis patient repertoires were compared with around ten previously published healthy control repertoires from donors aged about 6 to 28 years. A subset of samples was prepared in parallel using single-end sample barcoding, then pooled and co-amplified after Illumina adapter ligation. Overall study results and their limits: Direct clustering with F measure revealed strong co-clustering of samples prepared in the same batch, which led to a batch-effect correction. Multiple sclerosis patients had significantly lower normalized Chao1 diversity than controls, a result that suggests substantial peripheral T-cell clonal expansion. The control group was slightly older than the multiple sclerosis patient group. A handful of TRBV segments, including TRBV5-6, TRBV5-1 and TRBV20-1, were significantly more frequent in patients than controls.

Inclusive of the bounding cysteine and phenylalanine, the CDR3 is 15 residues long. Only the CDR3 region is kept as DNA, spanning 45 bases read in frame from base 1. CDR1 is given as DFQATT and CDR2 as SNEGSKA, both from the germline V gene (reference sequence). V is shortened by 3 bases, J by 7 bases, and the region joining them spans 19 bases. The library was produced with PCR. TCRdb names Illumina HiSeq 2500 as the instrument used. To reduce PCR and sequencing biases, unique molecular identifiers were incorporated into the TCR beta cDNA libraries. Approximately 500,000 cDNA molecules were obtained per 1 to 10 million input T cells, so each molecule approximated one T cell. Patient libraries were prepared and sequenced with the same protocol used for the earlier healthy control dataset. Samples belonging to the same batch were prepared together, multiplexed and sequenced on a shared HiSeq lane. On the study's bioinformatics: MIGEC handled the raw barcoded reads, throwing out single-read molecular identifier groups before consensus assembly and CDR3 extraction. Clonotype tables were post-analysed with VDJtools, normalizing diversity by down-sampling all datasets to the smallest sample size. To correct batch-related cross-sample contamination, repertoire overlap clustering matched CDR3 amino acid sequences but not nucleotide sequences. TCRdb redid the processing of the public reads, applying fastp at Q25 and MiXCR, and retained in-frame beta chains. Records with the same CDR3 protein are collapsed into one entry carrying the most frequent genes and DNA. TCRdb, not the authors, supplied the V and J calls. The sample includes a few hundred thousand distinct CDR3 sequences, with around 40% observed a single time. The biggest ten clones account for roughly 12% of the sample.

To demonstrate the VDJtools post-analysis software, the study profiled TCR beta repertoires from the peripheral blood of 13 young patients with multiple sclerosis. Multiple sclerosis patients were children and adolescents aged about 6 to 17 years. This receptor chain uses TRBV20-1 and TRBJ2-1; the D element might be TRBD1 or TRBD2, as each aligns at 5 bases. Material for sequencing was blood. The sequence was obtained from a girl aged 10 to 17 with multiple sclerosis. CDR3 reads: CSASSFPNEGNEQFF. The DNA reads as follows: TGCAGTGCTAGTAGTTTCCCCAATGAGGGGAATGAGCAGTTCTTC.